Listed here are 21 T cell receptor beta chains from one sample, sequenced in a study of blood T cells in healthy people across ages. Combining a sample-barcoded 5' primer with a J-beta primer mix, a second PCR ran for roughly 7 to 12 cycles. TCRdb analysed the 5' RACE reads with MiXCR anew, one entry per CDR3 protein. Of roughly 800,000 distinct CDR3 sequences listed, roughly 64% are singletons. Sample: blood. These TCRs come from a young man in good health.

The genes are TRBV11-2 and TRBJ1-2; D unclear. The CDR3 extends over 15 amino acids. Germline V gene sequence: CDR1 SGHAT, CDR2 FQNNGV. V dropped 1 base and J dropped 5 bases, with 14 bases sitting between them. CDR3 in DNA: TGTGCCAGCAGCTTAGTCCAGTTTCAAGGGTATGGCTACACCTTC. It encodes CASSLVQFQGYGYTF.

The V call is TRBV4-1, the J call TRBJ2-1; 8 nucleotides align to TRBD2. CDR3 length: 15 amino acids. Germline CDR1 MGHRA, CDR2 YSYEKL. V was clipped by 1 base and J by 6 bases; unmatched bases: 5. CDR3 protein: CASSQAGGLGNEQFF. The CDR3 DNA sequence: TGCGCCAGCAGCCAAGCGGGGGGGTTAGGCAATGAGCAGTTCTTC.

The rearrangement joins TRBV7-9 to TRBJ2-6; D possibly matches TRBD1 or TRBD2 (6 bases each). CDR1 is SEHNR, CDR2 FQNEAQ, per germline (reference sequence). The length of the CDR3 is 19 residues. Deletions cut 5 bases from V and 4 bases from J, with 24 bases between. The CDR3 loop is CASSPVRGALLSGANVLTF. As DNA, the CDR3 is TGTGCCAGCAGCCCGGTTAGGGGGGCTCTCCTTTCGGGGGCCAACGTCCTGACTTTC.

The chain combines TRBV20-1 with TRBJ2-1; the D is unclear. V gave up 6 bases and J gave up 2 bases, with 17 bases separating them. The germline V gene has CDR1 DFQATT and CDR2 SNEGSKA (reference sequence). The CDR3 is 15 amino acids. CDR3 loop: CSATPQRNTYNEQFF. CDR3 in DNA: TGCAGTGCCACACCTCAAAGGAACACCTACAATGAGCAGTTCTTC.

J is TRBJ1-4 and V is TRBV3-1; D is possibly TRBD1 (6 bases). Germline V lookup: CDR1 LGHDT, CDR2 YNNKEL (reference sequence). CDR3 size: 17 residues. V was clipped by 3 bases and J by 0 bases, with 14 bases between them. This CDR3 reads CASSHNPGTPTNEKLFF. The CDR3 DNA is TGTGCCAGCAGCCATAACCCGGGGACACCAACTAATGAAAAACTGTTTTTT.

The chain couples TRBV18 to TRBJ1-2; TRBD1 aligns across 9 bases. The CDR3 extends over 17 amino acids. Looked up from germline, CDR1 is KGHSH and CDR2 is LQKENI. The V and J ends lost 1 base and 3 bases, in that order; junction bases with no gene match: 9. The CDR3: CASSPLIPGQGYYGYTF. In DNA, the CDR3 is TGTGCCAGCTCACCACTCATCCCGGGACAGGGCTACTATGGCTACACCTTC.

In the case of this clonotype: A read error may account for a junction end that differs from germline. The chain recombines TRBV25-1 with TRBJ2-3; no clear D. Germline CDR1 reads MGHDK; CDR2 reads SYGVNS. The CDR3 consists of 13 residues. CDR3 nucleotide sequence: TGTGCCGGCAGTGACCCCTTGACAGATACGCAGTATTTT. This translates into CAGSDPLTDTQYF.

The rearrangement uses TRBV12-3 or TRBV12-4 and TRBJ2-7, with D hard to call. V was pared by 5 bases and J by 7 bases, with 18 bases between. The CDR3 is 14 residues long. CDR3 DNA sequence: TGTGCCAGCAGTCCGGGTTCAGGTCCCGGTGAGCAGTACTTC. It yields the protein CASSPGSGPGEQYF.

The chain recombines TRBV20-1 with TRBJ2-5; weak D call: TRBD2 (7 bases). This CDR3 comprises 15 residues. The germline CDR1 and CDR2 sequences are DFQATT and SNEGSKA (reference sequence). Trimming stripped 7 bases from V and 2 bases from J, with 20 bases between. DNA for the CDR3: TGCAGTGGAGGACGGTGGCGGGGGACACAAGAGACCCAGTACTTC. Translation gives CSGGRWRGTQETQYF.

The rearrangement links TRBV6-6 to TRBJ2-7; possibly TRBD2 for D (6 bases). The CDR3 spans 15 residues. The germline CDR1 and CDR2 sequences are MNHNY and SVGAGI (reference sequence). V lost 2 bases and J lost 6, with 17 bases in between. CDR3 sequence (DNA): TGTGCCAGCAGTTACCGCGTAGGGAAGGAGGGCGAGCAGTACTTC. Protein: CASSYRVGKEGEQYF.

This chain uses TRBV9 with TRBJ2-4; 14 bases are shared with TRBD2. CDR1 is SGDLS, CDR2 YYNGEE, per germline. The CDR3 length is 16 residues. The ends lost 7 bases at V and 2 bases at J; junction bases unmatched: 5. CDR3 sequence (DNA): TGTGCCAGCGCCGGGACTAGCGGGGGCACCAAAAACATTCAGTACTTC. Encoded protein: CASAGTSGGTKNIQYF.

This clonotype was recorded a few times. The CDR3 is CSATRQNQETQYF. The CDR3 nucleotides read TGCAGTGCTACCCGACAGAATCAAGAGACCCAGTACTTC. The chain couples TRBV20-1 to TRBJ2-5; D is possibly TRBD1 (5 bases). From germline, CDR1 is DFQATT and CDR2 SNEGSKA (reference sequence). V lost 4 bases, J lost 2 bases, and 11 bases lay in between. This CDR3 spans 13 amino acids.

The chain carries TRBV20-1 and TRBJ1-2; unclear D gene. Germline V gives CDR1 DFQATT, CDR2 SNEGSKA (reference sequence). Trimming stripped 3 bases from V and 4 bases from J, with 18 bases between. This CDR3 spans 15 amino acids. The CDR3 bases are TGCAGTGCTAGCCCCGGACCCCCGGAGGTCTATGGCTACACCTTC. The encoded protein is CSASPGPPEVYGYTF.

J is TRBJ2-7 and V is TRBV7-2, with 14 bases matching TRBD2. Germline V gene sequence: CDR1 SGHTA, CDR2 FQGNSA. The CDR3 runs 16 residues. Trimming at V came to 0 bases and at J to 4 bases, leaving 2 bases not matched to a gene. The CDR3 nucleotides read TGTGCCAGCAGCTTAGCGGGGACTAGCGGGAGTTACGAGCAGTACTTC. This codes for CASSLAGTSGSYEQYF.

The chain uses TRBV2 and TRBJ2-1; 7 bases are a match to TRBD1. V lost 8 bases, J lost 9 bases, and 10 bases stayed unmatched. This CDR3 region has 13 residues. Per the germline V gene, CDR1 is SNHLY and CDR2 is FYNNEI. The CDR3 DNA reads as TGTGCCAGCCGGGACAGCCCAAGGGGTGAGCAGTTCTTC. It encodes CASRDSPRGEQFF. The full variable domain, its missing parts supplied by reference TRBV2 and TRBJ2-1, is EPEVTQTPSHQVTQMGQEVILRCVPISNHLYFYWYRQILGQKVEFLVSFYNNEISEKSEIFDDQFSVERPDGSNFTLKIRSTKLEDSAMYFCASRDSPRGEQFFGPGTRLTVL.

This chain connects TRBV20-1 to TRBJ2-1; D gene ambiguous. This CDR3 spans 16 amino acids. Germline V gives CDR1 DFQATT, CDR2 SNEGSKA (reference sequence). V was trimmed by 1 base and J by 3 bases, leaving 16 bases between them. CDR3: CSARGGFSEDYNEQFF. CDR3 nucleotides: TGCAGTGCTAGAGGTGGCTTTAGTGAAGACTACAATGAGCAGTTCTTC.

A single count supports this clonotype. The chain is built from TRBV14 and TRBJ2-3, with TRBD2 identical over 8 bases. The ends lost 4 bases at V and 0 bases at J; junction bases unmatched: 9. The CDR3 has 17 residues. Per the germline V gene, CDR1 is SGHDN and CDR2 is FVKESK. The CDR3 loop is CASSLPDQRGSTDTQYF. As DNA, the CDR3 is TGTGCCAGCAGCCTACCTGACCAGCGGGGGAGCACAGATACGCAGTATTTT.

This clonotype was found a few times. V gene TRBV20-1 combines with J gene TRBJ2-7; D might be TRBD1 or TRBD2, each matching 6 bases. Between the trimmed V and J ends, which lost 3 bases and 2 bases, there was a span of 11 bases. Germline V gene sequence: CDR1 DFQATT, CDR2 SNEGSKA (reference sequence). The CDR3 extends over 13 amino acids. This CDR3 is CSARGGKPYEQYF. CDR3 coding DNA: TGCAGTGCTAGGGGGGGCAAACCCTACGAGCAGTACTTC.

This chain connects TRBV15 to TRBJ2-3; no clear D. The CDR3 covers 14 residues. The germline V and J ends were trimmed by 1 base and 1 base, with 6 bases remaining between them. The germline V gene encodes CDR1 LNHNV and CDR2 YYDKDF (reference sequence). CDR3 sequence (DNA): TGTGCCACCAGCAGAGGTTTTGGCACAGATACGCAGTATTTT. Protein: CATSRGFGTDTQYF.

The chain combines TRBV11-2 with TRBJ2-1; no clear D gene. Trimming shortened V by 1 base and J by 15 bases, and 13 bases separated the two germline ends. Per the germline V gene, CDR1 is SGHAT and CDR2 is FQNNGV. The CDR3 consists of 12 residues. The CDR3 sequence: CASSLAPASTFF. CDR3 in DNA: TGTGCCAGCAGCTTAGCTCCGGCATCGACGTTCTTC.

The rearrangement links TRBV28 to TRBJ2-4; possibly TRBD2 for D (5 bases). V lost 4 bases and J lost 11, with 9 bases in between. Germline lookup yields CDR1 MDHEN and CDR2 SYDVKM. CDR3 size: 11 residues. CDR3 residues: CASSSSLVQYF. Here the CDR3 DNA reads TGTGCCAGCAGTTCATCACTAGTTCAGTACTTC.